This T cell receptor beta chain was documented in a study of T cell responses to AZD1222 COVID-19 vaccine. V was shortened by 6 bases and J by 7 bases, with 16 bases between the two germline ends. Germline V gene sequence: CDR1 MNHEY, CDR2 SVGEGT. CDR3 size: 14 residues. Method: immunoSEQ multiplex PCR; TCRdb's copy keeps in-frame clones and lacks some. Here the sample spans 96,000 or so clones, roughly 90% being singletons. The TCR sequence derives from an adult in good health. Sequenced material: peripheral blood, taken on day 0 of AZD1222 vaccination. The chain carries TRBV6-2 or TRBV6-3 and TRBJ1-5; D not certain. CDR3 region: CASSPSIPPQPQHF. CDR3 in DNA: TGTGCCAGCAGCCCATCTATCCCTCCCCAGCCCCAGCATTTT.